This note documents a single TCR beta chain sequence. Other DNA variants within this sample encode the same CDR3. The sample comes from a study of blood T cell repertoires in COVID-19. Background on the study: The United States, Italy and Spain provided the acute and convalescent COVID-19 samples.

The CDR3 has 12 residues. V was clipped by 1 base and J by 8 bases, with 8 bases between them. Germline CDR1 LGHDT, CDR2 YNNKEL (reference sequence). Generated by immunoSEQ multiplex PCR, the TCRdb table keeps only in-frame clones and is missing some. The sample contains about 93,000 clones, 86% of which appear only once. V gene TRBV3-1 (or the pseudogene TRBV3-2) combines with J gene TRBJ1-1, with D perhaps matching TRBD1 (5 bases). The sequenced sample consisted of peripheral blood. The sequence derives from a woman older than 75 with acute or convalescent COVID-19. The CDR3 region has the DNA TGTGCCAGCAGCCAAGGTCGGGGGGAAGCTTTCTTT. Translating gives CASSQGRGEAFF.